This entry lists 21 T cell receptor beta chains sequenced from one sample in a study of blood T cell repertoires in COVID-19. Using immunoSEQ multiplex PCR, the repertoire was profiled, and TCRdb retains in-frame clones only, with some absent. The sample carries more than 200,000 clones, 86% recorded once. The sequenced material came from peripheral blood. The source of these receptors is a woman aged 45-65 years with COVID-19, enrolled during active disease.

The chain joins TRBV2 to TRBJ2-3, with D maybe TRBD2 (5 bases). Trimming left V 1 base short and J 1 base short, with 15 bases between. This CDR3 has 17 residues. The V gene's germline CDR1 is SNHLY and CDR2 FYNNEI. The CDR3 bases are TGTGCCAGCAGTGAAGTTGCTAGCAGTTTGGGCACAGATACGCAGTATTTT. Translating it yields CASSEVASSLGTDTQYF.

V is TRBV20-1 and J is TRBJ2-7; 8 positions agree with TRBD2. The length of the CDR3 is 11 residues. J was trimmed by 6 bases and V by 3 bases; bases with no gene match: 1. Germline CDR1 DFQATT, CDR2 SNEGSKA (reference sequence). The CDR3 protein is CSASAGGEQYF. The CDR3 DNA follows: TGCAGTGCTAGTGCGGGAGGCGAGCAGTACTTC.

The gene calls are TRBV12-5 and TRBJ1-5; no firm D call. The CDR3 is made up of 16 amino acids. Germline V gene lookup returns CDR1 LGHNT and CDR2 FRNRAP. V lost 2 bases and J 0 bases, leaving 11 bases between the germline ends. CDR3 amino acids: CASGLYLPYSNQPQHF. The CDR3 nucleotides are TGTGCTAGTGGTTTGTACTTACCATATAGCAATCAGCCCCAGCATTTT.

V is TRBV9 and J is TRBJ1-2; D is unresolved. The CDR3 runs to 15 residues. Trimming took 4 bases from V and 2 from J, leaving 15 bases between them. CDR1 and CDR2 (germline): SGDLS, YYNGEE. This chain's CDR3 is CASSPHEGRNYGYTF. CDR3 sequence (DNA): TGTGCCAGCAGCCCCCATGAGGGTCGGAACTATGGCTACACCTTC.

The rearrangement uses TRBV6-6 and TRBJ1-2; D not certain. In germline, CDR1 is MNHNY, CDR2 SVGAGI (reference sequence). Trimming removed 2 bases at V and 4 bases at J, with 11 bases between. The CDR3 runs 14 residues. CDR3 region: CASSYGREGYGYTF. The CDR3 DNA sequence: TGTGCCAGCAGTTACGGACGGGAGGGCTATGGCTACACCTTC.

V is TRBV27 and J is TRBJ2-7, with TRBD1 matching 8 bases. The germline V gene has CDR1 MNHEY and CDR2 SMNVEV (reference sequence). Trimming at V came to 3 bases and at J to 5 bases, leaving 9 bases not matched to a gene. The CDR3 spans 15 residues. In DNA form, the CDR3 reads TGTGCCAGCAGTTTCTGGACAGGGTCCAACCACGAGCAGTACTTC. This codes for CASSFWTGSNHEQYF.

This rearrangement joins TRBV27 to TRBJ2-1; 7 nucleotides align to TRBD2. CDR3 length: 15 residues. CDR1 MNHEY and CDR2 SMNVEV come from the germline V gene (reference sequence). V gave up 7 bases and J gave up 6 bases; unmatched junction bases: 12. CDR3: CASTLSGDFSNEQFF. The CDR3 DNA is TGTGCCAGCACCCTCAGCGGGGATTTCTCCAATGAGCAGTTCTTC.

The chain employs TRBV6-1 and TRBJ1-5; possible D gene TRBD1, 6 bases. The germline gives CDR1 MNHNS, CDR2 SASEGT. V was cut by 2 bases and J by 2 bases, with 16 bases left in between. CDR3 size: 17 residues. Here the CDR3 DNA reads TGTGCCAGCAGTGAAATTGGGGGCGGACAAGGCAATCAGCCCCAGCATTTT. This sequence encodes CASSEIGGGQGNQPQHF.

The chain combines TRBV24-1 with TRBJ2-2; 8 positions match TRBD1. The CDR3 totals 16 residues. Unmatched junction bases numbered 8, after V lost 2 bases and J lost 7 bases. The V gene's germline CDR1 is KGHDR and CDR2 SFDVKD. The CDR3 nucleotides are TGTGCCACCAGTGATTCAGGGGGCGAACGTGGCGGGGAGCTGTTTTTT. This sequence encodes CATSDSGGERGGELFF.

The gene calls are TRBV5-8 and TRBJ1-5; 8 bases are shared with TRBD1. V was clipped by 4 bases and J by 4 bases; unmatched bases: 7. Germline-derived CDR1 and CDR2 are SGHTS and YDEGEE. The CDR3 has 15 residues. The DNA for the CDR3 is TGTGCCAGCAGCACCGGACAGGGAGGGAATCAGCCCCAGCATTTT. As protein: CASSTGQGGNQPQHF.

V and J are TRBV6-2 or TRBV6-3 and TRBJ2-3; 10 positions match TRBD1. CDR3 length: 17 residues. Germline CDR1 MNHEY, CDR2 SVGEGT. Trimming removed 2 bases from V and 2 bases from J; junction bases left unmatched: 7. Written as DNA, the CDR3 is TGTGCCAGCAGTTACGAGCTCGGGACAGGGGCCACAGATACGCAGTATTTT. Residues: CASSYELGTGATDTQYF.

CDR3 loop: CASSPGRGNGANVLTF. The CDR3 nucleotides are TGTGCCAGCAGCCCTGGTAGGGGGAATGGGGCCAACGTCCTGACTTTC. The rearrangement uses TRBV3-1 (or the pseudogene TRBV3-2) and TRBJ2-6, with D perhaps TRBD1 (6 bases). The V end was cut by 4 bases, the J end by 3 bases, with 13 bases between. The CDR3 has 16 residues. CDR1 is LGHDT and CDR2 is YNNKEL in the germline V gene (reference sequence).

Written as DNA, the CDR3 is TGTGCCAGTAGTTCAGGTTATTATCAGCCCCAGCATTTT. Amino acid sequence: CASSSGYYQPQHF. The chain joins TRBV19 to TRBJ1-5; the D is unclear. The germline CDR1 and CDR2 sequences are LNHDA and SQIVND (reference sequence). CDR3 length: 13 residues. Trimming took 5 bases from V and 5 from J, leaving 10 bases between them.

The genes are TRBV4-1 and TRBJ2-1, with D possibly being TRBD1 (5 bases). Germline CDR1 is MGHRA and CDR2 is YSYEKL. V was clipped by 0 bases and J by 8 bases, with 14 bases between them. This CDR3 spans 15 amino acids. Written as DNA, the CDR3 is TGCGCCAGCAGCCAAGATTTTGGGGCTCGGGATGAGCAGTTCTTC. This sequence encodes CASSQDFGARDEQFF.

The chain uses TRBV4-1 and TRBJ1-5; 10 nucleotides match TRBD1. The junction had 3 bases not matched to a gene; V was cut back by 4 bases and J by 0 bases. This CDR3 contains 16 residues. Germline CDR1 reads MGHRA; CDR2 reads YSYEKL. Here the CDR3 reads CASSLGQGYSNQPQHF. In DNA form, the CDR3 reads TGCGCCAGCAGCCTGGGACAGGGGTATAGCAATCAGCCCCAGCATTTT.

This clone was found once. The V gene is TRBV5-1, the J gene TRBJ2-1; 9 nucleotides align to TRBD2. Trimming removed 3 bases from V and 9 bases from J; junction bases left unmatched: 16. The CDR3 loop spans 17 amino acids. Germline loops: CDR1 SGHRS, CDR2 YFSETQ. The CDR3 region has the DNA TGCGCCAGCAGCTCCCTTCAGGGACTAGCTAGTGACAGTGAGCAGTTCTTC. Translated, it gives CASSSLQGLASDSEQFF.

The V call is TRBV2, the J call TRBJ2-7; tentative D call: TRBD2 (6 bases). Trimming pared 6 bases from V and 3 bases from J, leaving 15 bases between. Germline CDR1 reads SNHLY; CDR2 reads FYNNEI. The CDR3 contains 14 residues. As DNA, the CDR3 is TGTGCCAGCAGGCCGACTAGAGGGGTCTACGAGCAGTACTTC. It is translated as CASRPTRGVYEQYF. The whole variable domain, filled in from reference TRBV2 and TRBJ2-7, reads EPEVTQTPSHQVTQMGQEVILRCVPISNHLYFYWYRQILGQKVEFLVSFYNNEISEKSEIFDDQFSVERPDGSNFTLKIRSTKLEDSAMYFCASRPTRGVYEQYFGPGTRLTVT.

The chain couples TRBV18 to TRBJ1-2; a possible D gene is TRBD1 (6 bases). Trimming stripped 3 bases from V and 7 bases from J, with 12 bases between. This CDR3 is 13 amino acids long. Germline lookup yields CDR1 KGHSH and CDR2 LQKENI. The CDR3 coding sequence is TGTGCCAGCTCACCCCAAGGGACATCTGGCTACACCTTC. Translating it yields CASSPQGTSGYTF.

This clone has only a few counts. The V gene is TRBV4-2, the J gene TRBJ1-3, with TRBD1 identical over 7 bases. This CDR3 is built from 21 residues. Germline V gene lookup returns CDR1 LGHNA and CDR2 YNFKEQ. Unmatched junction bases numbered 17, after V lost 0 bases and J lost 0 bases. The CDR3 DNA sequence: TGTGCCAGCAGCCAAGAGGCCCTTGGCAGGGGGAGAGTAAGCTCTGGAAACACCATATATTTT. This encodes CASSQEALGRGRVSSGNTIYF.

The gene calls are TRBV2 and TRBJ2-1; D might be TRBD2 (5 bases). From germline, CDR1 is SNHLY and CDR2 FYNNEI. The CDR3 loop spans 13 amino acids. V lost 0 bases and J 6 bases, leaving 6 bases between the germline ends. CDR3 DNA: TGTGCCAGCAGTGAAGCGGGGAGCAATGAGCAGTTCTTC. Its protein is CASSEAGSNEQFF.

V usage is TRBV29-1 and J usage is TRBJ1-1; maybe TRBD1 (5 bases). Trimming removed 3 bases from V and 0 bases from J, with 8 bases in between. The CDR3 is made up of 13 amino acids. Germline V CDR1 and CDR2: SQVTM, ANQGSEA. CDR3 amino acids: CSVERQMNTEAFF. The CDR3 DNA is TGCAGCGTTGAGCGACAGATGAACACTGAAGCTTTCTTT.